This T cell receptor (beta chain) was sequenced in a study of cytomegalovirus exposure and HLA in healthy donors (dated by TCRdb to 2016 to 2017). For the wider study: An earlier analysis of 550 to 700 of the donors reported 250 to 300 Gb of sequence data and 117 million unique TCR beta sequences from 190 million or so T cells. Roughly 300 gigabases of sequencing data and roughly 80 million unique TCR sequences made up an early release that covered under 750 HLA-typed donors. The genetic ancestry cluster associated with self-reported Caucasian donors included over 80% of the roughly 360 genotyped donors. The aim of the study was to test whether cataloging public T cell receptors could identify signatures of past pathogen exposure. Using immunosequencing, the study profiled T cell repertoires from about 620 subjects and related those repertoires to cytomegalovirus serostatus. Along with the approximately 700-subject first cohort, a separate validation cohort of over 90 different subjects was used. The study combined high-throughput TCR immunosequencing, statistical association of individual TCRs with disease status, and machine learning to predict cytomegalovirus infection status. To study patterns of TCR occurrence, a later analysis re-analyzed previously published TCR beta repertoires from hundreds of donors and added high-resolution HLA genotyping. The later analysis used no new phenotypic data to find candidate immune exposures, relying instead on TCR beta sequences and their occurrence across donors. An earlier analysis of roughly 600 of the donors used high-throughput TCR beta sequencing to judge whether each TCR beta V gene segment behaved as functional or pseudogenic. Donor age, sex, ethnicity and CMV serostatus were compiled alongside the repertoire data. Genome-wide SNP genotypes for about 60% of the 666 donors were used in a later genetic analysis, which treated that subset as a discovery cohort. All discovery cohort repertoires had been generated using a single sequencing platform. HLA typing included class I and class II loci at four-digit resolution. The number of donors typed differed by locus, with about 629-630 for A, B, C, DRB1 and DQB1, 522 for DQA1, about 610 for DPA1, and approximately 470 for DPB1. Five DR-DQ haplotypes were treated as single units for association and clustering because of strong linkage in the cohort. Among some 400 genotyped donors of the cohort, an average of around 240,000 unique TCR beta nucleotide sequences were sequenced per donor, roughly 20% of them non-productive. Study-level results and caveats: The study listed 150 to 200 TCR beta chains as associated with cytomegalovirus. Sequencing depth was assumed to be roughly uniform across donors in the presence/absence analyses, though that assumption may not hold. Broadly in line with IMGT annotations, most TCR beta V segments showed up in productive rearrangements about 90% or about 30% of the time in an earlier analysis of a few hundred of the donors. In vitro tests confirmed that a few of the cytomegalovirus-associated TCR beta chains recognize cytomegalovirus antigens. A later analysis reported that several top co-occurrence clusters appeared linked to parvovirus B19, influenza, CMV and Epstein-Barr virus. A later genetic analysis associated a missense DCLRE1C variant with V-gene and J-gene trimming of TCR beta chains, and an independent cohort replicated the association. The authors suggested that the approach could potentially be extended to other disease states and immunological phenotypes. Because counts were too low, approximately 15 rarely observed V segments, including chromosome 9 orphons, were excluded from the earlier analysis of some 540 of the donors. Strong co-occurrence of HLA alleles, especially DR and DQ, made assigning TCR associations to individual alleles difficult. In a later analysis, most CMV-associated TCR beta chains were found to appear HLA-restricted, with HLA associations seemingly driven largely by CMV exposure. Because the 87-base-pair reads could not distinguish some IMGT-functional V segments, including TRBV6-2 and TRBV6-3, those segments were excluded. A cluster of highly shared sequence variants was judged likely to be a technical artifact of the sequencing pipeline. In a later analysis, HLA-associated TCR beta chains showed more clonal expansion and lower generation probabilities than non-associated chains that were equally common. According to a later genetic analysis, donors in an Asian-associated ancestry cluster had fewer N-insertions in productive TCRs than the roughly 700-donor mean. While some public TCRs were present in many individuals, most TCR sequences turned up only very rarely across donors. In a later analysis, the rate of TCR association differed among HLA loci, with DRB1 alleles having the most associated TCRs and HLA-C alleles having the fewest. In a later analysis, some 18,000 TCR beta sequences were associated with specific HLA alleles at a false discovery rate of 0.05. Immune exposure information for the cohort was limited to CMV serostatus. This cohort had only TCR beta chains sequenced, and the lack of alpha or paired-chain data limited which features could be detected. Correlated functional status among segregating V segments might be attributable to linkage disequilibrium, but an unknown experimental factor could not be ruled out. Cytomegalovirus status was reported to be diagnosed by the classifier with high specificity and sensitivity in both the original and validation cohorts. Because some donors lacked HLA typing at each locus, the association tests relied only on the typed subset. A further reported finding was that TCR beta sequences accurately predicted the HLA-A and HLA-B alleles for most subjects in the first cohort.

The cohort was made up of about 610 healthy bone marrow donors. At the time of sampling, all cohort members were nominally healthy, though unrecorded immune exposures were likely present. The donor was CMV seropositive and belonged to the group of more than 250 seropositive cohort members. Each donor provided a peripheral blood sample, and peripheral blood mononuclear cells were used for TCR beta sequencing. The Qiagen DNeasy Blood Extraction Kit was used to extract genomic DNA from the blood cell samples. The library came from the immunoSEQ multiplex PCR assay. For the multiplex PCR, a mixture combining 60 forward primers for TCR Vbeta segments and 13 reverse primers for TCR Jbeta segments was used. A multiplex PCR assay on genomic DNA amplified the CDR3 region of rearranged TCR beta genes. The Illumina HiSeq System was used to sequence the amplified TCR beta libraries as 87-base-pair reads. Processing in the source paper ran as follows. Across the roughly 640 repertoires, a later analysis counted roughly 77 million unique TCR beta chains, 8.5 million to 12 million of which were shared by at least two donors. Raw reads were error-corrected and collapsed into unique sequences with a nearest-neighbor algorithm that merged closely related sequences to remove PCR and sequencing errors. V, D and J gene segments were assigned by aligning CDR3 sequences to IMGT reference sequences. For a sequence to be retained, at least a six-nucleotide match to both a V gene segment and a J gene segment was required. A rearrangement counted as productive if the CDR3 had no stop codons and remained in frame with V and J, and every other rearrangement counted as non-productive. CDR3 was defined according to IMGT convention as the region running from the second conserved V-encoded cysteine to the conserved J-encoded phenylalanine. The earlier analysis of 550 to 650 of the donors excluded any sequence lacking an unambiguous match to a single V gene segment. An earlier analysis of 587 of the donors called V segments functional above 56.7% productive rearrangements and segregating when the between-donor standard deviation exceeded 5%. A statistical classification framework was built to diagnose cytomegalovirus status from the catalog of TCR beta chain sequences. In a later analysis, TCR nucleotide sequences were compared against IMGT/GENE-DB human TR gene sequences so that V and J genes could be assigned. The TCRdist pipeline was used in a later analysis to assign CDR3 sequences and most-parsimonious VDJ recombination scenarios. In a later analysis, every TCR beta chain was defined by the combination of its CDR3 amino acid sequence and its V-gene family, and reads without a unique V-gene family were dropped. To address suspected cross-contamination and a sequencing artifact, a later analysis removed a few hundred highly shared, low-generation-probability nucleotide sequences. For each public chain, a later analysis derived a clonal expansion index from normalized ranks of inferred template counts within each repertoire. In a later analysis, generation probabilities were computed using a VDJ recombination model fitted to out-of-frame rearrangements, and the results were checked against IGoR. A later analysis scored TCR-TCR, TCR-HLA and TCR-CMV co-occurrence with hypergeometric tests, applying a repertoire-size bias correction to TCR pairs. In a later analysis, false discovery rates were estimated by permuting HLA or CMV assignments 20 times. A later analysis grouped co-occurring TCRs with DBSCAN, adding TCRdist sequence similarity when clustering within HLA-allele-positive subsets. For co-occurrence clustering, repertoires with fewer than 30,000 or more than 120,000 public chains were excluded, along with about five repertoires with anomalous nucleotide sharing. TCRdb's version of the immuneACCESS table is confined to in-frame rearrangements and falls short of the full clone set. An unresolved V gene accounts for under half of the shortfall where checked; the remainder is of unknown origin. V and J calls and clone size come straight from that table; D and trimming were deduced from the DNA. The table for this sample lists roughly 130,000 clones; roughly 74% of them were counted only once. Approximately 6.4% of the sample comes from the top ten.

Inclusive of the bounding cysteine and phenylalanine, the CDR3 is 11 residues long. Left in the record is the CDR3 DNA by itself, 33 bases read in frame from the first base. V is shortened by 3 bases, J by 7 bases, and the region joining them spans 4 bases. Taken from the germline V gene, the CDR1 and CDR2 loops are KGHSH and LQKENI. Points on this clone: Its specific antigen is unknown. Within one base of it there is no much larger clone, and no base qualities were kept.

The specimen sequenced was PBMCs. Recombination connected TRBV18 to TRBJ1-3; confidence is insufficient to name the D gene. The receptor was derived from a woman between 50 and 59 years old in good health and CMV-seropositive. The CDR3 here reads CASSPENTIYF. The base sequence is TGTGCCAGCTCACCGGAGAACACCATATATTTT.